The TCR beta chain described here comes from a study of cytomegalovirus exposure and HLA in healthy donors. Trimming removed 0 bases from V and 8 bases from J, with 17 bases in between. CDR1 SGHRS and CDR2 YFSETQ come from the germline V gene. The CDR3 loop spans 16 amino acids. PCR amplification relied on 60 Vbeta primers (plus 13 Jbeta primers). The method was immunoSEQ multiplex PCR; TCRdb's version includes in-frame clones alone and lacks a portion of them. In the table there are around 150,000 clones, roughly 82% of which are singletons. For this clone: Antigen specificity is unknown.

Study conclusions and caveats: Indistinguishability led to the exclusion of some V segments, TRBV6-2 and TRBV6-3 included. In a later analysis, specific HLA alleles were associated with under 20,000 TCR beta sequences at a 0.05 false discovery rate.

What was sequenced was PBMCs. The origin of this receptor is a girl aged 10 to 17 in good health and CMV-seropositive. This sequence joins TRBV5-1 and TRBJ1-4; a possible D gene is TRBD1 (5 bases). For the CDR3, the DNA is TGCGCCAGCAGCTTGGTATCGGGCAGGGCCCGGGAAAAACTGTTTTTT. This translates into CASSLVSGRAREKLFF.